One and the same sample provided the 5 T cell receptor beta chains below, sequenced in a study of T-cell reconstitution after alpha-beta-depleted transplantation in children. As it was prepared, the TCRbeta library received unique molecular identifiers. One entry per CDR3 protein results from TCRdb running MiXCR on the PCR reads. The data show hundreds of thousands of distinct CDR3 sequences, 15% to 20% seen once. The specimen comprised PBMCs from the stem cell graft donor, sampled from the stem cell graft. These receptors originate from a human donor who donated a stem cell graft to a child with acute myeloid leukemia.

In its sample, this clonotype was seen many times. The chain is built from TRBV7-6 and TRBJ2-1, with D perhaps matching TRBD2 (5 bases). This CDR3 spans 13 amino acids. Germline assignment: CDR1 SGHVS and CDR2 FNYEAQ. Trimming stripped 5 bases from V and 8 bases from J, with 13 bases between. As DNA, the CDR3 is TGTGCCAGCAGCATGACTACCCGAGATGAGCAGTTCTTC. It translates to CASSMTTRDEQFF.

This clonotype was observed a few times. CDR3 nucleotides: TGCAGTGCTAGTCTTCCTAGCGGGGGAGCCAATACGCAGTATTTT. Translating it yields CSASLPSGGANTQYF. This chain uses TRBV20-1 with TRBJ2-3, with 10 nucleotides matching TRBD2. Germline V CDR1 and CDR2: DFQATT, SNEGSKA (reference sequence). The CDR3 sequence is 15 residues long. Trimming at V came to 3 bases and at J to 7 bases, leaving 10 bases not matched to a gene.

This clonotype was counted at least ten times. The chain combines TRBV20-1 with TRBJ1-5, with 7 bases that match TRBD1. Trimming removed 3 bases from V and 5 bases from J; junction bases left unmatched: 7. Germline V gives CDR1 DFQATT, CDR2 SNEGSKA (reference sequence). This CDR3 contains 14 residues. The CDR3: CSASPGQVHQPQHF. In DNA, the CDR3 is TGCAGTGCTAGCCCCGGACAGGTCCATCAGCCCCAGCATTTT.

The V call is TRBV20-1, the J call TRBJ2-7; possible D gene TRBD1, 6 bases. Germline CDR1 is DFQATT and CDR2 is SNEGSKA (reference sequence). The CDR3 consists of 16 residues. Trimming took off 8 bases at V and 7 bases at J, with 30 bases between the two ends. The CDR3 region is CSLRAPTGYPFGEQYF. In DNA, the CDR3 is TGCAGTCTTAGGGCCCCCACAGGGTACCCTTTCGGGGAGCAGTACTTC.

In this sample, this clonotype turned up many times. The genes are TRBV6-1 and TRBJ2-1; weak D call: TRBD2 (5 bases). The CDR3 has 14 amino acids. CDR1 and CDR2 from the germline V gene are MNHNS and SASEGT. Trimming left V 6 bases short and J 8 bases short, with 17 bases between. CDR3 DNA: TGTGCCAGCAGCCGCGGGTCCTCGGACGATGAGCAGTTCTTC. Translation: CASSRGSSDDEQFF.